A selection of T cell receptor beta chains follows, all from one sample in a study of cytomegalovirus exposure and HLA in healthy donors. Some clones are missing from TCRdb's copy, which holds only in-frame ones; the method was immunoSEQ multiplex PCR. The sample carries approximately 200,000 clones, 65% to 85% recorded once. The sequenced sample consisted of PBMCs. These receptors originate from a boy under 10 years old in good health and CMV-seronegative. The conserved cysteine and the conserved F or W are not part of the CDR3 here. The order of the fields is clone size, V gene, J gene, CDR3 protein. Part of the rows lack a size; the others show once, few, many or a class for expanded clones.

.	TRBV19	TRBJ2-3	ASSPVSGGFGDTQY
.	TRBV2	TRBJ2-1	ASLFSGGGNEQF
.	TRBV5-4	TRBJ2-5	ASSLGASGTLQTQY
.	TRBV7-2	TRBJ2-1	ASSQEPGSYNEQF
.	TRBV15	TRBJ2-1	ATSRDWRGADNEQF
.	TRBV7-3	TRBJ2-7	ASSTTLTRPGQGAYEQY
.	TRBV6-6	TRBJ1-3	ASSYGTRRSGNTIY
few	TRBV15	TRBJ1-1	ATQGNREFTEAF
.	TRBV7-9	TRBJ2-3	ASSSRLAKSDTQY
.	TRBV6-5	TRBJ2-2	ASSLQGANTGELF
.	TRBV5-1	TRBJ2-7	ASSGIAGDTYEQY
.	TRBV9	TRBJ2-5	ASSLTSGQETQY
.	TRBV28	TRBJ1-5	ASSLAAGGGNQPQH
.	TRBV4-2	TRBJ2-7	ASSQELAGAYEQY
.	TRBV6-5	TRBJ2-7	ASSYSTSGGYEQY
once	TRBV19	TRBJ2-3	ASRTSGGVVTQY
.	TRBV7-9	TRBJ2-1	ASSPMTRTSGGHYNEQF
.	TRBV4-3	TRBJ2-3	ASSQILRSTDTQY
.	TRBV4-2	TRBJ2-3	ASSQDQRDTDTQY
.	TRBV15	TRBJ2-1	ATSRDTSSYNEQF
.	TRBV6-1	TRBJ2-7	ASRAGAPYEQY
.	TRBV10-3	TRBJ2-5	AISESIGGETQY
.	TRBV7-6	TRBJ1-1	ASSSRGGRGNTEAF
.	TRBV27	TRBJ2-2	ASSSLSGELF
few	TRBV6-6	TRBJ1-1	ASILGTPRAEAF
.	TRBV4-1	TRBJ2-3	ASSRRQGVPDTQY
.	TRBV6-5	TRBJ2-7	ASSLTRNYEQY
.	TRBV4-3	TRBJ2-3	ASSRLLAGGSTDTQY
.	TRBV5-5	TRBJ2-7	ASSYTTGVSYEQY
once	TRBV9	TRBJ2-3	ASSVGGGPDTQY
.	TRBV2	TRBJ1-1	ASGSDRPEAF
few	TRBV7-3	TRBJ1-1	ASSSTGTDTEAF
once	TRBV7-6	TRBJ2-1	ASSRIGGGNEQF
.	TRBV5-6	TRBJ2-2	ASSSGTRGWTGELF
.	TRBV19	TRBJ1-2	ASSISLNYGYT
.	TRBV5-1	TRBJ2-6	ASSLVGFQGTTLSSGANVLT
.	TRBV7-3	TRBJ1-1	ASSPTGGIGNTEAF
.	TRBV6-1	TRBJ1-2	ASSEQGTYGYT
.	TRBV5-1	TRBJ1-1	ASSLAGGNRNTEAF
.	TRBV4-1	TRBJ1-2	ASSQPIQGSYGYT
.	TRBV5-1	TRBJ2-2	ASRPRPTSGGGNTGELF
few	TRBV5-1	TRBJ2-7	ASSDAPTYEQY
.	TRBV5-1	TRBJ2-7	ASSPRRTSGGSSYEQY
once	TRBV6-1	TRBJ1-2	ASSADRIYGYT
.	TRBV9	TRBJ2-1	ASSVTTSNEQF
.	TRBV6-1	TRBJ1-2	ASRSGTGDGYT
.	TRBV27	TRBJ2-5	ANPSPPTSLETQY
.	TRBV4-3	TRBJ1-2	ASSQEAGANYGYT
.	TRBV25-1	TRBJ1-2	ASSEGAGTNYGYT
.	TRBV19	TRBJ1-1	ASSIEGGGDEAF
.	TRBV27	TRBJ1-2	ASSGLQGNGYT
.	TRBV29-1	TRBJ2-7	SGIRGDEQY
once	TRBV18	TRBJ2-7	ASSPQDRPTYEQY
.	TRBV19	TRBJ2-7	ASSPKGLAGGEQY